This T cell receptor beta chain was sequenced for a study of regulatory T cells in long-lasting Graves disease. The V and J ends lost 2 bases and 1 base respectively, with 15 bases between them. Germline lookup yields CDR1 ENHRY and CDR2 SYGVKD. CDR3 length: 16 amino acids. Researchers made TCR beta libraries by using iRepertoire HTBI primers and running Arm-PCR on CDR3 regions. MiXCR was run by TCRdb on the multiplex PCR reads, yielding one entry per CDR3 protein. This sample has around 450,000 distinct CDR3 sequences, with 20% to 25% found just once. Time point meaning: persistent/refractory GD, antithyroid drugs over 5 years with positive TRAb. PBMC-extracted RNA yielded the TCR library.

This receptor was taken from a female donor with Graves disease. V usage is TRBV10-3 and J usage is TRBJ2-7; either TRBD1 or TRBD2 may fit D (7 bases each). Sequenced material: peripheral blood mononuclear cells (PBMCs), taken when the disease was refractory, from a patient treated with antithyroid drugs. DNA of the CDR3: TGTGCCATCAGTGAGCTCGGGCAGGGGGGGTCCTACGAGCAGTACTTC. Translation gives CAISELGQGGSYEQYF.